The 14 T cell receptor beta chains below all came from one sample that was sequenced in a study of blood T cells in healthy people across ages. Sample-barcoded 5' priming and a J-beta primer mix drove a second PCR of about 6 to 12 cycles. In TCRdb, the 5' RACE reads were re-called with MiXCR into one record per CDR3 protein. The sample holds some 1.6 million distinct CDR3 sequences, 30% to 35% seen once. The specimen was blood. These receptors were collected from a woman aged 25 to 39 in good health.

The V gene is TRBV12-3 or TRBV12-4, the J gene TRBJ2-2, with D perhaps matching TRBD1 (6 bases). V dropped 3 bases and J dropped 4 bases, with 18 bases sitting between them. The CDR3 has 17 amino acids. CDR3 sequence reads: CASSFVRTARGTGELFF. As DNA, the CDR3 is TGTGCCAGCAGTTTCGTCCGGACAGCCCGGGGCACCGGGGAGCTGTTTTTT.

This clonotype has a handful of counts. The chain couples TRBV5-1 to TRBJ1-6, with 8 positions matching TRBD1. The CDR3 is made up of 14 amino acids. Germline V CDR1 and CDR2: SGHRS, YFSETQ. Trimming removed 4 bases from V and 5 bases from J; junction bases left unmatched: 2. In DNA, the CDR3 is TGCGCCAGCAGCAAGGACAGGGATAATTCACCCCTCCACTTT. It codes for CASSKDRDNSPLHF.

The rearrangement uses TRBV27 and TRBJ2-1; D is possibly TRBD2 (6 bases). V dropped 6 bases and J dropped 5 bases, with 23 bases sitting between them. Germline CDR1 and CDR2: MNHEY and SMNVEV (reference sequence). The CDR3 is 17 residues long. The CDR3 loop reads CASRGLRRGRQHNEQFF. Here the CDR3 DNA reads TGTGCCAGCAGAGGGCTTAGACGGGGGAGACAGCACAATGAGCAGTTCTTC.

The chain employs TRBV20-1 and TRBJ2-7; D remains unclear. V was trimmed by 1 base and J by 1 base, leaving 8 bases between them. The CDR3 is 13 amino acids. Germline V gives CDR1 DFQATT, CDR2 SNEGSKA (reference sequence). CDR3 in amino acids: CSARGPVSYEQYF. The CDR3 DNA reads TGCAGTGCTAGAGGTCCAGTGTCCTACGAGCAGTACTTC.

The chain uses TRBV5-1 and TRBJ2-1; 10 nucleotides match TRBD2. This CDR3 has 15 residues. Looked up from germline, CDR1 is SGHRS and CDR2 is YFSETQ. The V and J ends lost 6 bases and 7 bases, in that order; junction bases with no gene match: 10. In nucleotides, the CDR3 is TGCGCCAGCACGAAGGCTAGCGGGGGCCGTAATGAGCAGTTCTTC. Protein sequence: CASTKASGGRNEQFF. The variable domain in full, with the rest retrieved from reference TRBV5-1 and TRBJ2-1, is KAGVTQTPRYLIKTRGQQVTLSCSPISGHRSVSWYQQTPGQGLQFLFEYFSETQRNKGNFPGRFSGRQFSNSRSEMNVSTLELGDSALYLCASTKASGGRNEQFFGPGTRLTVL.

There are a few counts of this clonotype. The CDR3 sequence is CASSDRGVSQQYF. The DNA of the CDR3 is TGTGCCAGCAGTGACAGGGGAGTAAGTCAGCAGTACTTC. The rearrangement uses TRBV2 and TRBJ2-4; D is possibly TRBD1 (6 bases). Trimming stripped 3 bases from V and 13 bases from J, with 16 bases between. CDR1 is SNHLY, CDR2 FYNNEI, per germline. The CDR3 totals 13 residues. The full variable domain, its missing parts supplied by reference TRBV2 and TRBJ2-4, is EPEVTQTPSHQVTQMGQEVILRCVPISNHLYFYWYRQILGQKVEFLVSFYNNEISEKSEIFDDQFSVERPDGSNFTLKIRSTKLEDSAMYFCASSDRGVSQQYFGAGTRLSVL.

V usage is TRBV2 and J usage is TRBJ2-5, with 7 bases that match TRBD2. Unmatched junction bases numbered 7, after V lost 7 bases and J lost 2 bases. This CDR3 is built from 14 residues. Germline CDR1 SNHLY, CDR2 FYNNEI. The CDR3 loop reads CASTGGGRQETQYF. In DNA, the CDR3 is TGTGCCAGCACCGGGGGAGGGCGGCAAGAGACCCAGTACTTC.

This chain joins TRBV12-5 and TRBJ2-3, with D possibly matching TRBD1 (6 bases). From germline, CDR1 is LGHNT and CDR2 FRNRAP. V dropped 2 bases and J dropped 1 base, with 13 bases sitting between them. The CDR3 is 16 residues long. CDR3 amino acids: CASGLSRGGRTDTQYF. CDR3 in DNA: TGTGCTAGTGGTTTGTCCCGAGGGGGACGCACAGATACGCAGTATTTT.

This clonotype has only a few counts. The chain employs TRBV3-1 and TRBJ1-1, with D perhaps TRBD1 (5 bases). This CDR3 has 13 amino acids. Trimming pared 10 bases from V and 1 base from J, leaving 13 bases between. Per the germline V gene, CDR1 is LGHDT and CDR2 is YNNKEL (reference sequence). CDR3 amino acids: CATRWGPNTEAFF. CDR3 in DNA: TGTGCCACGAGGTGGGGACCGAACACTGAAGCTTTCTTT.

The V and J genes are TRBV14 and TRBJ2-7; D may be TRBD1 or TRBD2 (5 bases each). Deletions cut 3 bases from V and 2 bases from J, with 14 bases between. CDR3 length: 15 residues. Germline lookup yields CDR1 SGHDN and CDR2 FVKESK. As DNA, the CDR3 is TGTGCCAGCAGCCAGAGGTTGAGGGGCCCCTACGAGCAGTACTTC. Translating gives CASSQRLRGPYEQYF.

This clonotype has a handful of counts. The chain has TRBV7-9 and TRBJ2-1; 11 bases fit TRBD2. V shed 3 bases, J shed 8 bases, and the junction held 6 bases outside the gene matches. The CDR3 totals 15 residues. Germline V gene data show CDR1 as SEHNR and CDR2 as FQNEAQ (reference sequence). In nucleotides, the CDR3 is TGTGCCAGCAGCTTTCTAGCGGGAGGAGTATATGAGCAGTTCTTC. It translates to CASSFLAGGVYEQFF.

The CDR3 nucleotides are TGTGCCAGCACTGCGGGACTAGCGGGACTCGAGCAGTACTTC. Translation gives CASTAGLAGLEQYF. V is TRBV6-1 and J is TRBJ2-7, with 13 bases that match TRBD2. Germline trimming cut 7 bases from V and 6 bases from J; bases unmatched to any gene: 6. CDR1 MNHNS and CDR2 SASEGT come from the germline V gene. This CDR3 region has 14 residues.

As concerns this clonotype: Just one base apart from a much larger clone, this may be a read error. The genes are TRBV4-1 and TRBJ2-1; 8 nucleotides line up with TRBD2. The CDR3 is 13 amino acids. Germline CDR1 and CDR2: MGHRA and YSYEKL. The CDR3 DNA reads TGCGTCAGCAGCCTGGGACTAGTGGGTGAGCAGTTCTTC. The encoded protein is CVSSLGLVGEQFF.

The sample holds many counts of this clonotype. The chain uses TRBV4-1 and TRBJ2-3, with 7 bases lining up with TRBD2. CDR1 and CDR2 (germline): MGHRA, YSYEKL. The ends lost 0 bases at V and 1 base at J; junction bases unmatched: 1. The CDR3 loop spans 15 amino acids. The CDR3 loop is CASSQDLAGTDTQYF. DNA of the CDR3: TGCGCCAGCAGCCAAGATCTAGCGGGCACAGATACGCAGTATTTT.